This T cell receptor beta chain comes out of a study of neurological immune-mediated disorders. Study background: Disease course was recorded as relapsing-remitting for around 31 and secondary progressive for about 8.5% of the 34 multiple sclerosis patients.

TCRdb ran MiXCR on the 5' RACE reads and lists one entry per CDR3 protein. The sample holds around 37,000 distinct CDR3 sequences, about 3.3% seen once. Germline loops: CDR1 LGHDT, CDR2 YNNKEL (reference sequence). This CDR3 comprises 15 residues. Trimming cost V 2 bases and J 4 bases; bases outside gene matches: 6. Stated time point: longitudinal time-point 1 (baseline). Unsorted libraries were derived from 2 million PBMCs stored at -80 C. This clonotype was seen at least ten times. The chain recombines TRBV3-1 with TRBJ2-3, with 7 bases fitting TRBD1. The TCR was taken from a woman aged 60-70 years with multiple sclerosis. The sample comprised PBMCs. The CDR3 DNA reads as TGTGCCAGCAGCCAAAGCCCAGACAGGGCAGATACGCAGTATTTT. It encodes CASSQSPDRADTQYF.